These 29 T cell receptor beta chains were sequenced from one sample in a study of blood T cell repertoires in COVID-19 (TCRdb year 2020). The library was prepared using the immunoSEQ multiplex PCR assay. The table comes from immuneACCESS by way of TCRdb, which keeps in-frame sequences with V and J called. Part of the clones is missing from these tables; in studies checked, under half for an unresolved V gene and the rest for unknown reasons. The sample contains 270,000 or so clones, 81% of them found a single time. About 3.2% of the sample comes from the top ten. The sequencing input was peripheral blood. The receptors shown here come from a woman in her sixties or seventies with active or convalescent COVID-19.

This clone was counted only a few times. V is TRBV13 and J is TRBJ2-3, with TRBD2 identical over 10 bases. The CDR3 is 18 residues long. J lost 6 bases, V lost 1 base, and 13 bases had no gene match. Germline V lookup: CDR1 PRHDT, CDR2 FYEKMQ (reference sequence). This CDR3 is CASSLVIHPGLASDTQYF. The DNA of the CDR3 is TGTGCCAGCAGCTTAGTTATTCATCCGGGACTAGCGTCCGATACGCAGTATTTT.

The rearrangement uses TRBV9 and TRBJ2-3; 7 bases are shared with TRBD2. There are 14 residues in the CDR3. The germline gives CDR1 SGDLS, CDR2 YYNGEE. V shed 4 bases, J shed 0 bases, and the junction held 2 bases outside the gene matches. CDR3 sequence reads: CASSRGGSTDTQYF. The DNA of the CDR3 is TGTGCCAGCAGCCGCGGGGGAAGCACAGATACGCAGTATTTT. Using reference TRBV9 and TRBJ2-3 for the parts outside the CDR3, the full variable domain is DSGVTQTPKHLITATGQRVTLRCSPRSGDLSVYWYQQSLDQGLQFLIQYYNGEERAKGNILERFSAQQFPDLHSELNLSSLELGDSALYFCASSRGGSTDTQYFGPGTRLTVL.

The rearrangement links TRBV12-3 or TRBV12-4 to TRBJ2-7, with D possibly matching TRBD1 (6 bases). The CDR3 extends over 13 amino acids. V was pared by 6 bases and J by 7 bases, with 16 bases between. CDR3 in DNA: TGTGCCAGCAGCCAGGGGTCTGATTCGGAGCAGTACTTC. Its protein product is CASSQGSDSEQYF.

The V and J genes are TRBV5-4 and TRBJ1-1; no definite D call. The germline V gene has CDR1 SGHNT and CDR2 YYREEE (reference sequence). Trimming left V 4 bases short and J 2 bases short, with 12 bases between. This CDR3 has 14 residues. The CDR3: CASSAGSLNTEAFF. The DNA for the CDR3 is TGTGCCAGCAGCGCGGGCAGTCTAAACACTGAAGCTTTCTTT.

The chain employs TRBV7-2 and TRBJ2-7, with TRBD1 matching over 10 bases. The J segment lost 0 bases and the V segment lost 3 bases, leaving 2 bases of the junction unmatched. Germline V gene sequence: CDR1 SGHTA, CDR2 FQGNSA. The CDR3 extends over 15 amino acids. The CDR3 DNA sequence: TGTGCCAGCAGCTTCCGGGACAGGGGCTCCTACGAGCAGTACTTC. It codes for CASSFRDRGSYEQYF.

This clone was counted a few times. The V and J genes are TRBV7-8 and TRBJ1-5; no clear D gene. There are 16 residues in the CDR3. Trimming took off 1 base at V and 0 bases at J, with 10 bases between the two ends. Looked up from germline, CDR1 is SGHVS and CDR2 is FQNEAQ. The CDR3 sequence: CASSLVGTSSNQPQHF. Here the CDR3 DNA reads TGTGCCAGCAGCTTAGTTGGCACCTCTAGCAATCAGCCCCAGCATTTT.

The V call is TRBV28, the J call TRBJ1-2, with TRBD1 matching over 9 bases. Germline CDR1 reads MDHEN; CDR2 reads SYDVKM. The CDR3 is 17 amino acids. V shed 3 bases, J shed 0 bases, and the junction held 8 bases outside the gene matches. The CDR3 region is CASSFLKGQGSNYGYTF. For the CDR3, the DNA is TGTGCCAGCAGTTTTTTGAAGGGACAGGGATCTAACTATGGCTACACCTTC.

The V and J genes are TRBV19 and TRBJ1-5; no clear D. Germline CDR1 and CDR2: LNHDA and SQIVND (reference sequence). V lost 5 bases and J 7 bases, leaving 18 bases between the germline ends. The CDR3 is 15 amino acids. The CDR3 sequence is CASSVNSEPSQPQHF. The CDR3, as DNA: TGTGCCAGTAGTGTGAACAGTGAACCTAGCCAGCCCCAGCATTTT.

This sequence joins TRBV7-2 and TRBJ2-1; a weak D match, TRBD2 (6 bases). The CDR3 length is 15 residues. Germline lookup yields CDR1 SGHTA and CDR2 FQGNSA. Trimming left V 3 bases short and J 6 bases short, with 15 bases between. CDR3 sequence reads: CASSLGGGGPNEQFF. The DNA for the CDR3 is TGTGCCAGCAGCTTGGGGGGTGGCGGACCCAATGAGCAGTTCTTC.

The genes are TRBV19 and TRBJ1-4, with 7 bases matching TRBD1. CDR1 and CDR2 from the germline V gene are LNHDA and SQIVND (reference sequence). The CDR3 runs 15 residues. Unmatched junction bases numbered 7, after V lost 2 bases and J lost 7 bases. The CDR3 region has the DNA TGTGCCAGTAGTATATCCGGGACAGTGGGTGAAAAACTGTTTTTT. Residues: CASSISGTVGEKLFF.

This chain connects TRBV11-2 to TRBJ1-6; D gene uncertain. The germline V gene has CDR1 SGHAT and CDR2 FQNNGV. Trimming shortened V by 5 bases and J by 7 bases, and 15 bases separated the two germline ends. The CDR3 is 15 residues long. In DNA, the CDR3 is TGTGCCAGCAGCACCCGGGGAGGCCTAAATTCACCCCTCCACTTT. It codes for CASSTRGGLNSPLHF.

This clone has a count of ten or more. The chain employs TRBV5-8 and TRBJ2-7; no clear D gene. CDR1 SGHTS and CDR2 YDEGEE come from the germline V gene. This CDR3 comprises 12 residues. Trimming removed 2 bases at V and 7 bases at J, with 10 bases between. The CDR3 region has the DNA TGTGCCAGCAGCTTAATACTGGTGGAGCAGTACTTC. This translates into CASSLILVEQYF.

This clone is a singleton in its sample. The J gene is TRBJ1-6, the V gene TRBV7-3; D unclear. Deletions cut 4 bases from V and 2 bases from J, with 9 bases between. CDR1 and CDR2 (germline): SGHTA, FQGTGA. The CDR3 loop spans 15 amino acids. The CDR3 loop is CASSSSGAYNSPLHF. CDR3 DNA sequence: TGTGCCAGCAGCTCTTCCGGGGCCTATAATTCACCCCTCCACTTT.

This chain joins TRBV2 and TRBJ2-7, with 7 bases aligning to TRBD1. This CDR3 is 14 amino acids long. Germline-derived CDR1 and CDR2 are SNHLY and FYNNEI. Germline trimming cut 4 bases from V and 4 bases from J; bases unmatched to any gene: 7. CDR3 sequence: CASSVLGRGYEQYF. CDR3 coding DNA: TGTGCCAGCAGTGTGCTCGGCAGGGGGTACGAGCAGTACTTC.

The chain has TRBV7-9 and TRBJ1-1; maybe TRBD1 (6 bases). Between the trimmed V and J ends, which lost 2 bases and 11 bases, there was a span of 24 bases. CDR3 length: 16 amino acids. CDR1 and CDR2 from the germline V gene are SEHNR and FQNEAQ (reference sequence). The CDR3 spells CASSLIGAGALTGAFF. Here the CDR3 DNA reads TGTGCCAGCAGCTTAATCGGGGCAGGGGCGCTCACGGGGGCTTTCTTT.

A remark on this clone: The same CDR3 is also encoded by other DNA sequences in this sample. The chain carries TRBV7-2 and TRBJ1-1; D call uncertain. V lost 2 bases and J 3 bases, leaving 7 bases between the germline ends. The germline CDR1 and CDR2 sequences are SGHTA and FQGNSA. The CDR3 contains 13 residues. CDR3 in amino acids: CASSLTEDTEAFF. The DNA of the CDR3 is TGTGCCAGCAGCTTAACTGAGGACACTGAAGCTTTCTTT.

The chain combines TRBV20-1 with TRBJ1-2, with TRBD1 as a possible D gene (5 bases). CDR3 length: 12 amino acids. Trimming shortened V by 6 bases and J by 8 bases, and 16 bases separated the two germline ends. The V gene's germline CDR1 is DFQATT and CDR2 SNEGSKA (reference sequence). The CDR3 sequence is CSASQAGGGYTF. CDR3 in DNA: TGCAGTGCCAGTCAGGCCGGGGGAGGCTACACCTTC.

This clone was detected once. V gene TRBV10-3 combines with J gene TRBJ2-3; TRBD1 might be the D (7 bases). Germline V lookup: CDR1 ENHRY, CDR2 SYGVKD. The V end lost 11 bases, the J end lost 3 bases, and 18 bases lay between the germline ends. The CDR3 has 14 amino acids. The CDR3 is CAAYSEGATDTQYF. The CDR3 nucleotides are TGTGCCGCTTATTCGGAGGGGGCGACAGATACGCAGTATTTT.

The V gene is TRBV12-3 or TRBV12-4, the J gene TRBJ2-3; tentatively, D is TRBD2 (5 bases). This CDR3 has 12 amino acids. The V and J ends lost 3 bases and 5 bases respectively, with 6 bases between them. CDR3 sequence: CASSFSGDTQYF. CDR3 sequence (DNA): TGTGCCAGCAGTTTCAGCGGAGATACGCAGTATTTT.

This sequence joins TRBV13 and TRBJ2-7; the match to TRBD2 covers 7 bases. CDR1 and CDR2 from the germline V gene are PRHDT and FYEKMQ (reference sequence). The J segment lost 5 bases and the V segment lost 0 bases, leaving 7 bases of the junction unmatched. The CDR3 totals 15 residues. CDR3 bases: TGTGCCAGCAGCTTAGGGGCTAGCGGACGTGACGAGCAGTACTTC. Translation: CASSLGASGRDEQYF.

CDR3 residues: CASSRSSRRAGELFF. The CDR3 region has the DNA TGTGCCAGCAGCCGCTCGAGCCGCAGGGCCGGGGAGCTGTTTTTT. The genes are TRBV13 and TRBJ2-2, with a tentative D call TRBD1 (5 bases). Germline loops: CDR1 PRHDT, CDR2 FYEKMQ (reference sequence). This CDR3 contains 15 residues. V shed 5 bases and J shed 6 bases, with 16 bases lying between them.

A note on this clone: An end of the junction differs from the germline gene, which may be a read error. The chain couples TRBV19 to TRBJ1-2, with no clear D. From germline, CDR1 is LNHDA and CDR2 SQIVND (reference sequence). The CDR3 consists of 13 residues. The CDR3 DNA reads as TGTGCTAGTACCATCCCAGGTACCTATGGCTACACCTTC. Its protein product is CASTIPGTYGYTF.

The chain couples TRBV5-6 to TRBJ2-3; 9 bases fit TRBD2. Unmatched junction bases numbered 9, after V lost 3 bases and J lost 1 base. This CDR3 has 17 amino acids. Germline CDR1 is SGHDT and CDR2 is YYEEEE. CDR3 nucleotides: TGTGCCAGCAGCTGGGCGCCCGGCGGGGGGGGCACAGATACGCAGTATTTT. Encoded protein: CASSWAPGGGGTDTQYF.

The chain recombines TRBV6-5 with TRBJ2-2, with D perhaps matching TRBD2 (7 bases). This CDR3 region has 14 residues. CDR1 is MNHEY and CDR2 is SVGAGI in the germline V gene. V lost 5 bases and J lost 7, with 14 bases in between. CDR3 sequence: CASSKGGSSGELFF. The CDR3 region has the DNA TGTGCCAGCAGTAAGGGGGGGTCAAGCGGGGAGCTGTTTTTT.

The CDR3 sequence is CASRETSRGRDEKLFF. The DNA for the CDR3 is TGTGCCAGCAGGGAAACCTCCAGGGGGCGGGATGAAAAACTGTTTTTT. This chain links TRBV6-1 with TRBJ1-4; TRBD1 matches 8 bases. The CDR3 loop spans 16 amino acids. Germline CDR1 and CDR2: MNHNS and SASEGT. V trimming: 6 bases; J trimming: 6 bases; junction bases outside the gene matches: 12.

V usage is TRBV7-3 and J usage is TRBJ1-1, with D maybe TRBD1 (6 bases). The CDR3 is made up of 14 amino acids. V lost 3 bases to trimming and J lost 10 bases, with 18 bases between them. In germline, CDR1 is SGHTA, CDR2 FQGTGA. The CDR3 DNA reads TGTGCCAGCAGCTTGACGGGGAGCGGGGGGCCAGCTTTCTTT. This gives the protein CASSLTGSGGPAFF.

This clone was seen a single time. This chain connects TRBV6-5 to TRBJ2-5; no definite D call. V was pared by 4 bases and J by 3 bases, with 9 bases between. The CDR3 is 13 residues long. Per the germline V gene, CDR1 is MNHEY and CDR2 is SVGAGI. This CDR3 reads CASSLTAKETQYF. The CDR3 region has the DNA TGTGCCAGCAGTTTAACAGCCAAAGAGACCCAGTACTTC.

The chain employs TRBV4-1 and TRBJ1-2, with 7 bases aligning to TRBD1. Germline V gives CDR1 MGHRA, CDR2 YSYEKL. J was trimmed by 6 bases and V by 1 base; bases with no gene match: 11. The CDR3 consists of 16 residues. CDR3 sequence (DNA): TGCGCCAGCAGCCAAGGCCGGGACAGCGATACAGATGGCTACACCTTC. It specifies CASSQGRDSDTDGYTF.

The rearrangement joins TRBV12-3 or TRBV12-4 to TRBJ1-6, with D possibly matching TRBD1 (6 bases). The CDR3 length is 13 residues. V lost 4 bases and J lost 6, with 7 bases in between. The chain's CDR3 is CASSWTANSPLHF. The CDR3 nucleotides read TGTGCCAGCAGTTGGACAGCTAATTCACCCCTCCACTTT.